Ten or more counts support the clone carrying this T cell receptor beta chain. Germline V CDR1 and CDR2: SQVTM, ANQGSEA. There are 14 residues in the CDR3. V lost 3 bases to trimming and J lost 3 bases; unmatched junction nucleotides: 3. In TCRdb, the RT-PCR reads were re-called with MiXCR into one record per CDR3 protein. Of hundreds of thousands of distinct CDR3 sequences listed, 13% to 15% were seen once; the top ten hold 3% to 4.5%. Sequencing input: memory CD4+ T cells from blood. The rearrangement links TRBV29-1 to TRBJ1-5, with 9 positions matching TRBD1. This receptor was obtained from a female donor in good health, serving as a healthy control. Here the CDR3 reads CSVEGTGYNQPQHF. The DNA for the CDR3 is TGCAGCGTTGAGGGGACAGGGTACAATCAGCCCCAGCATTTT.